Listed below are T cell receptor beta chains from one sample, sequenced in a study of Graves' ophthalmopathy and Graves' hyperthyroidism. TCRdb independently ran MiXCR on the multiplex PCR reads; one entry per CDR3 protein. The table has hundreds of thousands of distinct CDR3 sequences, over 20% seen once; the top ten hold around 7%. Source material: peripheral blood. The receptors come from a woman under 30 with stable Graves' hyperthyroidism. Some clones in this sample may be carry-over from other donors' samples. CDR3s leave out the opening cysteine and the closing phenylalanine or tryptophan.

TRBV27	TRBJ2-5	ASSQISGGGTGTQY
TRBV28	TRBJ2-7	ASSSGQANPDYEQY
TRBV11-2	TRBJ2-7	ASIATSGTVGSYEQY
TRBV4-1	TRBJ2-7	ASSQGDRDSSEQY
TRBV19	TRBJ2-2	AQSPPGELF
TRBV18	TRBJ2-2	ASSLQNQKLF
TRBV6-1	TRBJ2-7	ASGAAYNEQY
TRBV6-5	TRBJ1-5	ASSYRDRGEPQH
TRBV15	TRBJ2-5	ATSRGLAEETQY
TRBV6-2/TRBV6-3	TRBJ1-1	ASRHRGESTEAF
TRBV27	TRBJ2-7	ASSPRQEGYEQY
TRBV6-1	TRBJ2-7	ASSRVAGRTSYEQY
TRBV30	TRBJ2-2	AWSRGGTNTGELF
TRBV12-3/TRBV12-4	TRBJ1-6	ASSLTGSDSPLH
TRBV20-1	TRBJ2-6	SASLFGANVLT
TRBV29-1	TRBJ1-1	SVIGANTEAF
TRBV28	TRBJ2-2	ASSSQGLAGELF
TRBV12-3/TRBV12-4	TRBJ1-1	ASSLRPKAETEAF
TRBV13	TRBJ2-7	ASSLYPKIGGNDQY
TRBV6-5	TRBJ2-5	ASSYHPRDQETQY
TRBV13	TRBJ1-1	ASSLGGGKVDTEAF
TRBV27	TRBJ2-5	ASSTRTSGRGETQY
TRBV27	TRBJ2-5	ASSAGWAQY
TRBV30	TRBJ1-3	AWSRIAGNTIY
TRBV10-3	TRBJ2-7	AISEWTGTVLYEQY
TRBV6-5	TRBJ2-3	ASIYRGGGTDTQY
TRBV30	TRBJ1-2	AWDIRGGGYT
TRBV12-5	TRBJ1-3	ASALELGLGNTIY
TRBV9	TRBJ1-1	ASSVGASAGTEAF
TRBV28	TRBJ1-6	ASSPAGQGPSLSPLH
TRBV7-2	TRBJ2-5	ASSRLGAGVQETQY
TRBV5-5	TRBJ1-1	ASSWAQGNTEAF
TRBV2	TRBJ2-2	ASKELANTGELF
TRBV28	TRBJ1-6	ASSFVSSYNSPLH
TRBV12-3/TRBV12-4	TRBJ2-5	ASSFGAGVQETQY
TRBV4-3	TRBJ1-1	ASSQETLIRATEAF
TRBV5-1	TRBJ1-3	ASSPGQLSGNTIY
TRBV12-3/TRBV12-4	TRBJ2-7	ASSGGVYEQY
TRBV27	TRBJ1-1	ASSLSDRALAF
TRBV6-2/TRBV6-3	TRBJ1-2	ASRTGGLRYT
TRBV28	TRBJ1-2	ASTSGWQYYGYT
TRBV20-1	TRBJ1-2	SAESDRGYYGYT
TRBV27	TRBJ1-6	ASSYWGGAPLH
TRBV7-9	TRBJ1-3	ASSTLGGNTIY
TRBV7-2	TRBJ2-5	ASSQTTHQTQY
TRBV3-1	TRBJ2-5	ASSLQLQETQY
TRBV6-4	NA	ASSFRQGPWGGEQY
TRBV15	TRBJ2-7	ATSRAERGYEQY
TRBV6-1	TRBJ1-5	ASAHVRGSQPQH
TRBV7-2	TRBJ2-6	ASSPGTVVLT
TRBV6-1	TRBJ1-1	ASSAGGGGTEAF